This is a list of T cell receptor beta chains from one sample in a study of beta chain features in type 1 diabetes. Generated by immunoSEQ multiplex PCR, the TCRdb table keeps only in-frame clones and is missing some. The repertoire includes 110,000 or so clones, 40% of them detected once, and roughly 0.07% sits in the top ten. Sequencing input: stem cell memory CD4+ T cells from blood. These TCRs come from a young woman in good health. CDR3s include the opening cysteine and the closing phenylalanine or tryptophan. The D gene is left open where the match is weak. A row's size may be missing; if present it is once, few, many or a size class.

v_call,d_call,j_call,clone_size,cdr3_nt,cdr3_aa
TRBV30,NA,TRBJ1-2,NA,TGTGCTGGTGGGAGAGGGAGCCTCTATGGCTACACCTTC,CAGGRGSLYGYTF
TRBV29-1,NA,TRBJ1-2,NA,TGCAGCGTACTTGCCGGAGACTATGGCTACACCTTC,CSVLAGDYGYTF
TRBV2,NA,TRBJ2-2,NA,TGTGCCAGCAAGTATGAGGCCCCCGGGGAGCTGTTTTTT,CASKYEAPGELFF
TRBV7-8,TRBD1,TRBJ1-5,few,TGTGCCAGCAGCCAAAGGACAGGGCAATTCCGGCCCCAGCATTTT,CASSQRTGQFRPQHF
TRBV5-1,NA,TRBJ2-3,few,TGCGCCAGCAGCTTGGGATTCGGGAGCTTCACAGATACGCAGTATTTT,CASSLGFGSFTDTQYF
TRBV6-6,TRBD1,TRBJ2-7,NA,TGTGCCAGCATCCCTAACCGGGACAGGACCTACGAGCAGTACTTC,CASIPNRDRTYEQYF
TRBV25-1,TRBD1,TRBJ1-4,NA,TGTGCCAGCAGTACCCGGGACAGGCATGATGAAAAACTGTTTTTT,CASSTRDRHDEKLFF
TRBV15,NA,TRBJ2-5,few,TGTGCCACCACACTAGGGACTCAAGAGACCCAGTACTTC,CATTLGTQETQYF
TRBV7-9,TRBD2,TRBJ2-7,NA,TGTGCCAGCAGCTTCCTAGCGGGAGGGCTTAGGTACGAGCAGTACTTC,CASSFLAGGLRYEQYF
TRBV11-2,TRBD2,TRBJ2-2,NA,TGTGCCAGCAGCTCCACTAGCGGGATTAATACCGGGGAGCTGTTTTTT,CASSSTSGINTGELFF
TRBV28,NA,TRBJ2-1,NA,TGTGCCAGCAGTGGCCCATTGTTTGGGCAGTTCTTC,CASSGPLFGQFF
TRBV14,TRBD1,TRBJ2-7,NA,TGTGCCAGCAGCCAGGGGGTGGGACAGTCCTACGAGCAGTACTTC,CASSQGVGQSYEQYF
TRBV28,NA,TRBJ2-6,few,TGTGCCAGCAGTTTCCCCACTCGCAGGGCCAACGTCCTGACTTTC,CASSFPTRRANVLTF
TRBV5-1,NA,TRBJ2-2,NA,TGCGCCAGCAGCTTGGATACCGGGACAAGGAACACCGGGGAGCTGTTTTTT,CASSLDTGTRNTGELFF
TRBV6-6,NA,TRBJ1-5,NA,TGTGCCAGCAACCCCACAAACAGCAATCAGCCCCAGCATTTT,CASNPTNSNQPQHF
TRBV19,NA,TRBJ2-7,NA,TGTGCCAGTAGTATGTCTTCCAGGGGGGCCTACGAGCAGTACTTC,CASSMSSRGAYEQYF
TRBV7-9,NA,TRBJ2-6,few,TGTGCCAGCAGCTTGGGGAGCTCTGGGGCCAACGTCCTGACTTTC,CASSLGSSGANVLTF
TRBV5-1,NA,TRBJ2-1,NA,TGCGCCAGCAGCTTGGGGCTGGTGTACAATGAGCAGTTCTTC,CASSLGLVYNEQFF
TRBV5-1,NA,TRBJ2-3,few,TGCGCCAGCAGCTTGGTCTCAGGGAGGTTCAATACGCAGTATTTT,CASSLVSGRFNTQYF
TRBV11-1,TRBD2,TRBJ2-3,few,TGTGCCAGCAGCCCCTGGACTAGCGGGAGGACAGATACGCAGTATTTT,CASSPWTSGRTDTQYF
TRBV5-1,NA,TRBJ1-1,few,TGCGCCAGCAGCCCCACGGAGGCCCGTTGGGCTAACACTGAAGCTTTCTTT,CASSPTEARWANTEAFF
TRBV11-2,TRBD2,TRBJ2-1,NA,TGTGCCAGCAGCACGGGACTAGCGGGAGGAAATGAGCAGTTCTTC,CASSTGLAGGNEQFF
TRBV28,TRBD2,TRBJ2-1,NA,TGTGCCAGCAGTTTATGGGCCCCTCGACTAGCGGTACCATCATTCAATGAGCAGTTCTTC,CASSLWAPRLAVPSFNEQFF
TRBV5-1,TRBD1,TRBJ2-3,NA,TGCGCCAGCAGGGGACAGGGGGCTGCCGATACGCAGTATTTT,CASRGQGAADTQYF
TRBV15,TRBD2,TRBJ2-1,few,TGTGCCACCAGCAGAGTACGGGAGGCCTCCTACAATGAGCAGTTCTTC,CATSRVREASYNEQFF
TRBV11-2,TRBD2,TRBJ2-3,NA,TGTGCCAGCAGCCCGGGACTAGCGGGAGGAGTTACCGCCGATACGCAGTATTTT,CASSPGLAGGVTADTQYF
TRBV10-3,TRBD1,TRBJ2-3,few,TGTGCCATCTGGGACAGGGCCCGGGGCGGGACAGATACGCAGTATTTT,CAIWDRARGGTDTQYF
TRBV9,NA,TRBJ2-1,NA,TGTGCCAGCAGCGTAGTAGCGGTTACCTACAATGAGCAGTTCTTC,CASSVVAVTYNEQFF
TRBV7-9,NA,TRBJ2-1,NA,TGTGCCAGCAGCTTGAGGCAGGCGGGCTCCTACAATGAGCAGTTCTTC,CASSLRQAGSYNEQFF
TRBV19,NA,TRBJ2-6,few,TGTGCCAGTAGTCCCCGGGGAGGTGGGGCCAACGTCCTGACTTTC,CASSPRGGGANVLTF
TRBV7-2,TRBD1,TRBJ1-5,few,TGTGCCAGCAGCCCGAGGACAGGTGTGGATCAGCCCCAGCATTTT,CASSPRTGVDQPQHF
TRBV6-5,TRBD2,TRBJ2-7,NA,TGTGCCAGCAGTCAAAGACTAGCGGGACTTCTCGAGCAGTACTTC,CASSQRLAGLLEQYF
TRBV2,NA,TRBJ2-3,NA,TGTGCCAGCAGCGCCAGATCTAGCGCAGATACGCAGTATTTT,CASSARSSADTQYF
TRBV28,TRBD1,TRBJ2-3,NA,TGTGCCAGCAGGACCTACAGGGGATTCACAGATACGCAGTATTTT,CASRTYRGFTDTQYF
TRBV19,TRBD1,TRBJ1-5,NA,TGTGCCAGTAAGGGACAGGGGAATCAGCCCCAGCATTTT,CASKGQGNQPQHF
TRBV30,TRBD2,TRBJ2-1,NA,TGTGCCTCCACGCCCGGGACTAGCGGGAGAAATGCTAACAATGAGCAGTTCTTC,CASTPGTSGRNANNEQFF
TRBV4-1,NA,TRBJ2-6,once,TGCGCCAGCAGCCAAGAAAGGATCTCGAGTGCGGGGCAGTCTGGGGCCAACGTCCTGACTTTC,CASSQERISSAGQSGANVLTF
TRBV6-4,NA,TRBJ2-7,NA,TGTGCCAGCAGTTTCCTCCCCACAGGCTACGAGCAGTACTTC,CASSFLPTGYEQYF
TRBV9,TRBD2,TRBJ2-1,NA,TGTGCCAGCAGCGTTGGGACTAGCGGGAGGTTCCACAATGAGCAGTTCTTC,CASSVGTSGRFHNEQFF
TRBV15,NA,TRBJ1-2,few,TGTGCCACCAGCAGACCGCACAAACCGGGTCTTAACTATGGCTACACCTTC,CATSRPHKPGLNYGYTF
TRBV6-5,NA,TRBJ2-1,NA,TGTGCCAGCACTAGGCTTGGCGGAGGTTCAAGTGAGCAGTTCTTC,CASTRLGGGSSEQFF